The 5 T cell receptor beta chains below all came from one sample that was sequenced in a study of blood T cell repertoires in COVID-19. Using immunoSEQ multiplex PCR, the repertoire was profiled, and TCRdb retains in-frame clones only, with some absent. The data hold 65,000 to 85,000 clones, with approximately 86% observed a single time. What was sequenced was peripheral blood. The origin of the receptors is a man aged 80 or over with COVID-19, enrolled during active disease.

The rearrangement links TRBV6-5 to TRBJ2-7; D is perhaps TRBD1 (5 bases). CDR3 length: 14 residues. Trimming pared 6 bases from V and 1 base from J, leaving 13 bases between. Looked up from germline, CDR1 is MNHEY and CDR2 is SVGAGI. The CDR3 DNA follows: TGTGCCAGCAGACTTGACAGTTCGTCCTACGAGCAGTACTTC. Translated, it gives CASRLDSSSYEQYF.

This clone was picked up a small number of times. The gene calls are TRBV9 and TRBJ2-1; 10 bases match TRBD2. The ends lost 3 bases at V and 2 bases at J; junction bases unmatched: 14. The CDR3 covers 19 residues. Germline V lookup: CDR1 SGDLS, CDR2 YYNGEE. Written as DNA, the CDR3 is TGTGCCAGCAGCGACCCCTCTCGGAGCGGGGGGGACCCCTACAATGAGCAGTTCTTC. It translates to CASSDPSRSGGDPYNEQFF.

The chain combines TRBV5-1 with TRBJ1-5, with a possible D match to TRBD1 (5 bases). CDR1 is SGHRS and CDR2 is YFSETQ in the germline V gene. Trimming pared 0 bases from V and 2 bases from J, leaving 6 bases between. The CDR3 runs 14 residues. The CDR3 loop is CASSLEGGNQPQHF. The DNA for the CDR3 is TGCGCCAGCAGCTTGGAAGGGGGCAATCAGCCCCAGCATTTT.

In DNA, the CDR3 is TGTGCCAGCAGTCCGTCGCGGGGGGCGCAGTCCTACGAGCAGTACTTC. Translation: CASSPSRGAQSYEQYF. The V gene is TRBV2, the J gene TRBJ2-7, with 8 bases identical to TRBD2. The CDR3 loop spans 16 amino acids. Per germline, CDR1 SNHLY and CDR2 FYNNEI. V shed 5 bases, J shed 1 base, and the junction held 10 bases outside the gene matches.

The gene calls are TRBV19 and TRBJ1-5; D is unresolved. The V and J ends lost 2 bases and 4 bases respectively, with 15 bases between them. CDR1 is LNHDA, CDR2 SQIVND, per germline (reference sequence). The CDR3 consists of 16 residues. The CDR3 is CASSIRRTQRNQPQHF. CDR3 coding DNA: TGTGCCAGTAGTATAAGACGAACCCAGAGGAATCAGCCCCAGCATTTT.